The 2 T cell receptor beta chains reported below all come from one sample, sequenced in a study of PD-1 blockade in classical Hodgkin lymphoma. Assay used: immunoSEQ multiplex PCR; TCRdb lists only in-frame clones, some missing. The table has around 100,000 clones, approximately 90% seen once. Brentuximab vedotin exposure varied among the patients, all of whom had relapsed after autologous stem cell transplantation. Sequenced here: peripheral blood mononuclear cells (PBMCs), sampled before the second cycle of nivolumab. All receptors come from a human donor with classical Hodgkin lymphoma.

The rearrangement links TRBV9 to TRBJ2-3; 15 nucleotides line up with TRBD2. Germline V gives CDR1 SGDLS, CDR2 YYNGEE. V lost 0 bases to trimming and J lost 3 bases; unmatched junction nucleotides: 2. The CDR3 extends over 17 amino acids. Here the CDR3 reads CASSVEGLAGGTDTQYF. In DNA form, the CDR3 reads TGTGCCAGCAGCGTAGAGGGACTAGCGGGGGGAACAGATACGCAGTATTTT.

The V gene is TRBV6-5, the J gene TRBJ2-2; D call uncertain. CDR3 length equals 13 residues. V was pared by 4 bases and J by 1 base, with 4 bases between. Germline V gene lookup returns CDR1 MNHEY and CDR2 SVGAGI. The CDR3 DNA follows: TGTGCCAGCAGTTTACAGAACACCGGGGAGCTGTTTTTT. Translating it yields CASSLQNTGELFF.